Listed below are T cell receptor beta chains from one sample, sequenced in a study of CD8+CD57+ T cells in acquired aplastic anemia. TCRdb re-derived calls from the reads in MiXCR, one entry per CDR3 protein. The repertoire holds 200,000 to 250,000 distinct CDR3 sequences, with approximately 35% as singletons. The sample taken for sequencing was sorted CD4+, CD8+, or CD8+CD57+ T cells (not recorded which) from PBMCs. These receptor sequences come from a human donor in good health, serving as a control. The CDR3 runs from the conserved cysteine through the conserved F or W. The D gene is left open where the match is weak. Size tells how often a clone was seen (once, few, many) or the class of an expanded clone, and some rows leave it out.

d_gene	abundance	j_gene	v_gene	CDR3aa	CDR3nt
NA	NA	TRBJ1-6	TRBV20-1	CSAPGPSSYNSPLHF	TGCAGTGCCCCAGGGCCAAGCTCCTATAATTCACCCCTCCACTTT
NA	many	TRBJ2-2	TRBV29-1	CSVRNTNTGELFF	TGCAGCGTTAGGAATACGAACACCGGGGAGCTGTTTTTT
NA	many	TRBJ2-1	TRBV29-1	CSAQAPARNEQFF	TGCAGTGCCCAGGCCCCAGCGCGTAATGAGCAGTTCTTC
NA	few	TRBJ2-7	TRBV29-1	CSVETGTTRYEQYF	TGCAGCGTTGAAACCGGGACAACTCGCTACGAGCAGTACTTC
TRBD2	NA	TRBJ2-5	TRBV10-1	CASSQRGLAGGYQETQYF	TGCGCCAGCAGCCAACGCGGACTAGCGGGAGGTTACCAAGAGACCCAGTACTTC
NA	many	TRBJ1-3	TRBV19	CASSMGGQNTEGNTIYF	TGTGCCAGTAGTATGGGGGGACAAAACACGGAGGGAAACACCATATATTTT
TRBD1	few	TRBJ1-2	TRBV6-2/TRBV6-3	CASSLPPTGTANYGYTF	TGTGCCAGCAGTTTGCCGCCTACCGGGACAGCTAACTATGGCTACACCTTC
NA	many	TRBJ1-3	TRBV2	CASSVGGYSGNTIYF	TGTGCCAGCAGTGTCGGGGGATACTCTGGAAACACCATATATTTT
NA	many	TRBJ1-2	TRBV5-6	CASSFLWGYTF	TGTGCCAGCAGCTTTCTGTGGGGCTACACCTTC
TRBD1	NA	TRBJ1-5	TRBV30	CAFRTGSSNQPQHF	TGTGCCTTCAGGACAGGCTCTAGCAATCAGCCCCAGCATTTT
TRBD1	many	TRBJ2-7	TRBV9	CASSDQTGVKPYEQYF	TGTGCCAGCAGCGACCAAACAGGGGTCAAACCCTACGAGCAGTACTTC
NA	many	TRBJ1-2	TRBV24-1	CATSDSDRYAANYGYTF	TGTGCCACCAGTGATTCCGACAGATATGCCGCTAACTATGGCTACACCTTC
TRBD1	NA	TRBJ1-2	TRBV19	CARRGGTGNYGYTF	TGTGCCAGGAGGGGGGGGACAGGCAACTATGGCTACACCTTC
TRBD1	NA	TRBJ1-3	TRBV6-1	CASRRQGSGNTIYF	TGTGCCAGCAGACGACAGGGATCTGGAAACACCATATATTTT
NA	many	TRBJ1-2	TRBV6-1	CASSEARDARGCTF	TGTGCCAGCAGTGAAGCGCGGGACGCCCGTGGCTGCACCTTC
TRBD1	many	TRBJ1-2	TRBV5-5	CASSLGDRERTRGYTF	TGTGCCAGCAGCTTGGGGGACAGGGAACGTACACGGGGCTACACCTTC
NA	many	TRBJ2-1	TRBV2	CASRSMSSYNEQFF	TGTGCCAGCAGATCGATGAGCTCCTACAATGAGCAGTTCTTC
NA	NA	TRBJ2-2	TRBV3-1	CASSQDWTRGELFF	TGTGCCAGCAGCCAAGATTGGACCCGGGGGGAGCTGTTTTTT
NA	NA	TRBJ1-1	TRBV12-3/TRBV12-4	CASSFIGQNEAFF	TGTGCCAGCAGTTTCATCGGGCAAAATGAAGCTTTCTTT
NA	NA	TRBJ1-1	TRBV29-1	CSVRLKGGTEAFF	TGCAGCGTTCGATTAAAGGGAGGCACTGAAGCTTTCTTT
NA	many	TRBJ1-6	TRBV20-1	CSASAGIMTYNSPLHF	TGCAGTGCTAGTGCAGGGATCATGACCTATAATTCACCCCTCCACTTT
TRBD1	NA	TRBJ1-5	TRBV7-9	CASSLAGTGNQPQHF	TGCGCCAGCAGCTTGGCCGGGACAGGCAATCAGCCCCAGCATTTT
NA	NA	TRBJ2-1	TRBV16	CASSQYTGVYNEQFF	TGTGCCAGCAGCCAATATACGGGAGTCTACAATGAGCAGTTCTTC
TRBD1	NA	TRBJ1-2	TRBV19	CASSMLGQGLYGYTF	TGTGCCAGTAGTATGTTGGGACAGGGACTCTATGGCTACACCTTC
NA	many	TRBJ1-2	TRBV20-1	CSAPRGGEYGYTF	TGCAGTGCTCCTCGGGGGGGAGAATATGGCTACACCTTC
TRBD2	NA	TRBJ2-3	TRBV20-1	CSARTSGSPRDTQYF	TGCAGTGCCCGGACTAGCGGATCCCCTCGAGATACGCAGTATTTT
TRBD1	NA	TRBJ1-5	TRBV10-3	CAIGTGGQPQHF	TGTGCCATCGGGACAGGCGGTCAGCCCCAGCATTTT
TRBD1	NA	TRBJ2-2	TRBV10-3	CAIRGTGPVGELFF	TGTGCCATCCGAGGGACAGGGCCGGTCGGGGAGCTGTTTTTT
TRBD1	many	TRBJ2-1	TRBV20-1	CSARRDRDSEQFF	TGCAGTGCTAGGAGAGACAGGGACAGTGAGCAGTTCTTC
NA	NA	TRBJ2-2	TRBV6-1	CASRQGTSNTGELFF	TGTGCCAGCAGACAAGGGACTTCGAACACCGGGGAGCTGTTTTTT
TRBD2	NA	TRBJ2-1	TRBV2	CASAPGLARNEQFF	TGTGCCAGCGCCCCGGGACTAGCCAGAAATGAGCAGTTCTTC
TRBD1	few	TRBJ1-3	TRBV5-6	CASSWMDRGSGNTIYF	TGTGCCAGCAGCTGGATGGACAGGGGGTCTGGAAACACCATATATTTT
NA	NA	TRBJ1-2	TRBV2	CASSEGGREVLNYGYTF	TGTGCCAGCAGTGAGGGGGGCAGGGAGGTACTTAACTATGGCTACACCTTC
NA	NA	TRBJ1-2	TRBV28	CASSFSPQGHYGYTF	TGTGCCAGCAGTTTCTCCCCACAGGGACACTATGGCTACACCTTC
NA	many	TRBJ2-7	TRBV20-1	CSARFGGYEQYF	TGCAGTGCCCGTTTTGGTGGGTACGAGCAGTACTTC
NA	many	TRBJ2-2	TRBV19	CASSMGLANTGELFF	TGTGCCAGTAGTATGGGGCTAGCGAACACCGGGGAGCTGTTTTTT
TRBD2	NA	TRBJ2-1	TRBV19	CASSTEPGTSGRATFF	TGTGCCAGTAGTACCGAACCCGGGACTAGCGGGAGGGCCACGTTCTTC
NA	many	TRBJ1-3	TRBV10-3	CAISADSSGNTIYF	TGTGCCATCAGTGCCGACAGCTCTGGAAACACCATATATTTT
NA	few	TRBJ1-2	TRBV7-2	CASSLHPGSYYGYTF	TGTGCCAGCAGCTTGCATCCAGGCTCATACTATGGCTACACCTTC
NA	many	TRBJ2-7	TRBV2	CASSEWYRAYEQYF	TGTGCCAGCAGTGAATGGTACAGAGCCTACGAGCAGTACTTC
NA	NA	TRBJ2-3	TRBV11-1	CASSAGSDTQYF	TGTGCCAGCTCTGCGGGCTCAGATACGCAGTATTTT
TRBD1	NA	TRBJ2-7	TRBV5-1	CASSLGLDRGAYEQYF	TGCGCCAGCAGCTTGGGTTTGGACAGGGGGGCCTACGAGCAGTACTTC
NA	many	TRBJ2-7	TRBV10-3	CAISLELGSDEQYF	TGTGCCATCAGTCTAGAACTAGGTTCGGACGAGCAGTACTTC
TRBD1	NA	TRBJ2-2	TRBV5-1	CASSIGQGNTGELFF	TGCGCCAGCAGCATAGGACAGGGCAACACCGGGGAGCTGTTTTTT
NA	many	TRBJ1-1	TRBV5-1	CASSPSSSAGRNTEAFF	TGCGCCAGCAGCCCCTCCTCTAGTGCTGGAAGGAACACTGAAGCTTTCTTT
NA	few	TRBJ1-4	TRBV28	CASRTPYRTVGEKLFF	TGTGCCAGCAGAACACCTTACAGGACAGTAGGTGAAAAACTGTTTTTT